These 23 T cell receptor beta chains originate from one sample sequenced in a study of cytomegalovirus exposure and HLA in healthy donors. Primers for the PCR totalled 60 Vbeta and 13 Jbeta. Libraries were prepared by immunoSEQ multiplex PCR; TCRdb keeps only in-frame clonotypes and omits some of them. The sample has approximately 180,000 clones; approximately 80% are singletons. The sample taken for sequencing was PBMCs. The origin of the receptors is a man aged 18 to 35 in good health and CMV-seronegative.

The V gene is TRBV27, the J gene TRBJ2-5; 13 nucleotides match TRBD2. The germline V gene has CDR1 MNHEY and CDR2 SMNVEV (reference sequence). The CDR3 is 17 residues long. Trimming removed 1 base from V and 4 bases from J; junction bases left unmatched: 6. CDR3 in DNA: TGTGCCAGCAGTTTATGGGGACTAGCGGGAACAGGAGAGACCCAGTACTTC. Its translation: CASSLWGLAGTGETQYF.

This clone was counted between two and nine times. The V gene is TRBV28, the J gene TRBJ2-7; TRBD1 might be the D (6 bases). This CDR3 is 14 amino acids long. V lost 5 bases and J 2 bases, leaving 13 bases between the germline ends. Germline V gene data show CDR1 as MDHEN and CDR2 as SYDVKM. The CDR3 region has the DNA TGTGCCAGCAGTCCCGGGACAACTACCTACGAGCAGTACTTC. Protein sequence: CASSPGTTTYEQYF.

The V call is TRBV10-3, the J call TRBJ1-1; possibly TRBD1 for D (5 bases). The CDR3 sequence is 19 residues long. The germline gives CDR1 ENHRY, CDR2 SYGVKD. Trimming left V 11 bases short and J 3 bases short, with 34 bases between. For the CDR3, the DNA is TGTGCCGTCAACCCGGGCTGGCTCAGGGTCCGCGGAGAGGACACTGAAGCTTTCTTT. Translating gives CAVNPGWLRVRGEDTEAFF.

The table lists this clone with a count of one. The chain combines TRBV5-1 with TRBJ2-5, with D possibly being TRBD1 (6 bases). Germline assignment: CDR1 SGHRS and CDR2 YFSETQ. CDR3 size: 14 residues. The V gene lost 2 bases and the J gene lost 5 bases, with 13 bases spanning the gap. The CDR3 DNA reads TGCGCCAGCAGCTTAAATACAGGGATGGAGACCCAGTACTTC. Protein: CASSLNTGMETQYF.

This clone was seen only a few times. V and J are TRBV6-1 and TRBJ2-7; 10 bases are shared with TRBD1. The CDR3 loop spans 15 amino acids. Losses at the gene ends were 2 bases for V and 2 bases for J; bases not matched to a gene: 3. Per the germline V gene, CDR1 is MNHNS and CDR2 is SASEGT. CDR3 region: CASSELGQGPYEQYF. The CDR3 DNA reads as TGTGCCAGCAGTGAATTGGGACAGGGGCCCTACGAGCAGTACTTC.

This chain connects TRBV5-1 to TRBJ2-7, with a possible D match to TRBD2 (5 bases). V gave up 0 bases and J gave up 0 bases, with 10 bases separating them. Germline V CDR1 and CDR2: SGHRS, YFSETQ. The CDR3 is 15 residues long. CDR3 protein: CASSLAAGLSYEQYF. CDR3 nucleotide sequence: TGCGCCAGCAGCTTGGCCGCGGGCCTCTCCTACGAGCAGTACTTC.

This clone was observed a single time. This chain links TRBV19 with TRBJ2-3; 8 bases match TRBD2. The CDR3 covers 17 residues. Germline values: CDR1 LNHDA, CDR2 SQIVND (reference sequence). J lost 5 bases, V lost 4 bases, and 14 bases had no gene match. CDR3 loop: CASSTEGGLVGGDTQYF. CDR3 nucleotide sequence: TGTGCCAGTAGTACCGAGGGGGGACTAGTGGGGGGAGATACGCAGTATTTT.

A remark on this clone: Relative to the germline gene, one junction end is altered; a read error may explain this. V is TRBV4-3 and J is TRBJ2-1; D possibly corresponds to TRBD2 (6 bases). The CDR3 has 14 residues. Germline-derived CDR1 and CDR2 are LGHNA and YSLEER. This CDR3 is CASSQDPAAGSLIF. CDR3 coding DNA: TGCGCCAGCAGCCAAGATCCAGCGGCGGGAAGTCTGATCTTC.

J is TRBJ2-7 and V is TRBV2, with 7 bases aligning to TRBD1. This CDR3 is built from 12 residues. The junction had 6 bases not matched to a gene; V was cut back by 7 bases and J by 6 bases. Germline V gene lookup returns CDR1 SNHLY and CDR2 FYNNEI. CDR3 protein: CASNRGQAEQYF. The CDR3, as DNA: TGTGCCAGCAACCGAGGACAGGCCGAGCAGTACTTC.

Notes on this clone: The sample carries other DNA sequences with the same CDR3. V gene TRBV18 combines with J gene TRBJ1-2, with TRBD1 as a possible D gene (5 bases). V shed 3 bases and J shed 5 bases, with 13 bases lying between them. The CDR3 extends over 14 amino acids. CDR1 is KGHSH, CDR2 LQKENI, per germline. DNA of the CDR3: TGTGCCAGCTCACCGGGCCAGGGCGAGTATGGCTACACCTTC. Translating it yields CASSPGQGEYGYTF.

The chain combines TRBV6-5 with TRBJ2-1, with 9 bases aligning to TRBD2. J lost 6 bases, V lost 7 bases, and 4 bases had no gene match. The germline CDR1 and CDR2 sequences are MNHEY and SVGAGI. The CDR3 is 13 residues long. This chain's CDR3 is CASKGTSINEQFF. The DNA for the CDR3 is TGTGCCAGCAAGGGGACTAGCATCAATGAGCAGTTCTTC.

The chain uses TRBV9 and TRBJ2-3, with 7 bases identical to TRBD2. CDR1 is SGDLS and CDR2 is YYNGEE in the germline V gene. Trimming at V came to 0 bases and at J to 0 bases, leaving 4 bases not matched to a gene. The CDR3 covers 16 residues. The CDR3, as DNA: TGTGCCAGCAGCGTAGTAGGCGGGAGAAGCACAGATACGCAGTATTTT. Translated: CASSVVGGRSTDTQYF. Full variable domain (rest looked up from reference TRBV9 and TRBJ2-3): DSGVTQTPKHLITATGQRVTLRCSPRSGDLSVYWYQQSLDQGLQFLIQYYNGEERAKGNILERFSAQQFPDLHSELNLSSLELGDSALYFCASSVVGGRSTDTQYFGPGTRLTVL.

The chain couples TRBV5-1 to TRBJ2-7; a possible D gene is TRBD2 (6 bases). CDR1 and CDR2 (germline): SGHRS, YFSETQ. This CDR3 spans 13 amino acids. Trimming removed 1 base at V and 4 bases at J, with 9 bases between. The CDR3 coding sequence is TGCGCCAGCAGCTTGCGGGCGGGGTACGAGCAGTACTTC. It is translated as CASSLRAGYEQYF.

This clone was counted once. The chain couples TRBV19 to TRBJ1-2; D possibly corresponds to TRBD1 (5 bases). Looked up from germline, CDR1 is LNHDA and CDR2 is SQIVND (reference sequence). The V end was cut by 3 bases, the J end by 7 bases, with 15 bases between. The CDR3 has 14 amino acids. The CDR3 bases are TGTGCCAGTAGTATCTCAGGGATAGTAAGTGGCTACACCTTC. As protein: CASSISGIVSGYTF. The entire variable domain, with the rest obtained from reference TRBV19 and TRBJ1-2, is as follows: DGGITQSPKYLFRKEGQNVTLSCEQNLNHDAMYWYRQDPGQGLRLIYYSQIVNDFQKGDIAEGYSVSREKKESFPLTVTSAQKNPTAFYLCASSISGIVSGYTFGSGTRLTVV.

This sequence joins TRBV15 and TRBJ1-6, with TRBD1 as a possible D gene (5 bases). Germline CDR1 and CDR2: LNHNV and YYDKDF (reference sequence). The CDR3 runs 14 residues. Trimming took 7 bases from V and 6 from J, leaving 13 bases between them. CDR3 sequence reads: CATTTARSNSPLHF. DNA of the CDR3: TGTGCCACCACGACAGCAAGGAGTAATTCACCCCTCCACTTT.

The chain joins TRBV19 to TRBJ1-6; no definite D call. Germline CDR1 and CDR2: LNHDA and SQIVND (reference sequence). This CDR3 has 16 amino acids. Trimming cost V 2 bases and J 7 bases, with 15 bases left between them. CDR3 DNA: TGTGCCAGTAGTATACGGCTACCCGAGGAGAATTCACCCCTCCACTTT. Its protein product is CASSIRLPEENSPLHF.

This rearrangement joins TRBV5-1 to TRBJ2-1; 12 nucleotides match TRBD2. Trimming at V came to 3 bases and at J to 10 bases, leaving 20 bases not matched to a gene. CDR1 and CDR2 from the germline V gene are SGHRS and YFSETQ. CDR3 length equals 19 residues. The CDR3 region has the DNA TGCGCCAGCAGCTCTCACCTATCAACTAGACTAGCGGGAGTGCAAGAGCAGTTCTTC. It specifies CASSSHLSTRLAGVQEQFF.

The chain uses TRBV2 and TRBJ2-5, with D perhaps matching TRBD1 (6 bases). The ends were cut back, 5 bases at V and 5 bases at J, with 15 bases in the middle. Germline CDR1 reads SNHLY; CDR2 reads FYNNEI. This CDR3 spans 14 amino acids. The CDR3 protein is CASSPQGSWETQYF. The CDR3 DNA is TGTGCCAGCAGTCCCCAGGGGTCGTGGGAGACCCAGTACTTC.

V gene TRBV28 combines with J gene TRBJ2-7; TRBD2 matches at 7 bases. The CDR3 length is 14 residues. The germline gives CDR1 MDHEN, CDR2 SYDVKM. After removal of 4 bases from V and 2 bases from J, the junction contained 5 bases not matched to a gene. DNA for the CDR3: TGTGCCAGCAGTTCTAGCGGAAGGGCCTACGAGCAGTACTTC. Amino acid sequence: CASSSSGRAYEQYF. Complete variable domain (other parts from reference TRBV28 and TRBJ2-7): DVKVTQSSRYLVKRTGEKVFLECVQDMDHENMFWYRQDPGLGLRLIYFSYDVKMKEKGDIPEGYSVSREKKERFSLILESASTNQTSMYLCASSSSGRAYEQYFGPGTRLTVT.

The chain combines TRBV7-8 with TRBJ1-1; 9 positions match TRBD1. CDR1 SGHVS and CDR2 FQNEAQ come from the germline V gene. Trimming at V came to 4 bases and at J to 5 bases, leaving 2 bases not matched to a gene. The CDR3 totals 13 residues. The CDR3 sequence: CASSSGTGTEAFF. CDR3 sequence (DNA): TGTGCCAGCAGCTCGGGGACAGGGACTGAAGCTTTCTTT.

This rearrangement joins TRBV7-2 to TRBJ2-3; D may be TRBD2 (6 bases). Germline values: CDR1 SGHTA, CDR2 FQGNSA. Trimming removed 2 bases from V and 3 bases from J, with 15 bases in between. The CDR3 covers 16 residues. CDR3: CASSLRLEIKTDTQYF. The CDR3 DNA follows: TGTGCCAGCAGCTTACGACTAGAGATCAAAACAGATACGCAGTATTTT.

The chain is built from TRBV21-1 and TRBJ2-5; the table gives TRBD2 as D, unverified against the DNA. TRBV21-1 is described as a pseudogene. CDR3 length: 16 amino acids. The DNA of the CDR3 is TGTGCCAGCAGCAGTACTGAAACTAGCCTCCAAGAGACCCAGTACTTC. Translating gives CASSSTETSLQETQYF.

V is TRBV10-3 and J is TRBJ2-1, with 7 bases fitting TRBD2. The CDR3 spans 16 residues. Per germline, CDR1 ENHRY and CDR2 SYGVKD. Losses at the gene ends were 0 bases for V and 0 bases for J; bases not matched to a gene: 2. The chain's CDR3 is CAISESRTSSYNEQFF. The CDR3 nucleotides read TGTGCCATCAGTGAGTCGAGGACTAGCTCCTACAATGAGCAGTTCTTC.